Given below is one TCR beta chain in context. The data derive from a study of blood T cell repertoires in COVID-19. Study-level information: Italy, Spain and the United States were the sources of the convalescent and acute COVID-19 samples. T cells, B-cell-depleted T cells, or PBMCs provided the cDNA or gDNA that served as material.

From germline, CDR1 is MNHEY and CDR2 SVGEGT. The CDR3 consists of 15 residues. V was shortened by 4 bases and J by 9 bases, with 19 bases between the two germline ends. Per the study methods: Reference gene primer amplification gave estimated nucleated cell counts. The protocol was immunoSEQ multiplex PCR, while the TCRdb copy is restricted to in-frame clones and leaves out a portion. V and J calls and clone size follow that table, whereas D and trimming were derived from the DNA. The sample lists about 350,000 clones, around nine tenths occurring once. While infection was still active, Seattle patients were enrolled and then followed longitudinally.

J is TRBJ2-1 and V is TRBV6-2 or TRBV6-3, with D possibly being TRBD2 (6 bases). The sequence came from a woman aged 55-70 years with COVID-19, enrolled during active disease. Material for sequencing was peripheral blood. This CDR3 is CASSSSGTRGSEQFF. Written as DNA, the CDR3 is TGTGCCAGCAGTTCCTCCGGGACTCGAGGGAGTGAGCAGTTCTTC.